Listed here are 20 T cell receptor beta chains from one sample, sequenced in a study of CD8+CD57+ T cells in acquired aplastic anemia. According to the study, genomic DNA was the template for TCR beta VDJ and CDR3 profiling. MiXCR, run by TCRdb on the reads, gives a single entry per CDR3 protein. The repertoire has under 500,000 distinct CDR3 sequences, around 30% of them found once; the top ten carry less than 1%. Patients chosen for sequencing had CD8+CD57+ cells that had expanded, as shown by flow cytometry. Sequencing was done on a sample of sorted CD4+, CD8+, or CD8+CD57+ T cells (not recorded which) from PBMCs. The receptors come from a human donor with aplastic anemia.

This clonotype has a count of ten or more. This rearrangement joins TRBV2 to TRBJ1-2, with a possible D match to TRBD1 (5 bases). From germline, CDR1 is SNHLY and CDR2 FYNNEI. The CDR3 runs to 13 residues. V was clipped by 5 bases and J by 7 bases, with 14 bases between them. CDR3 amino acids: CASSLSGLTGYTF. The CDR3 bases are TGTGCCAGCAGTTTATCGGGACTTACTGGCTACACCTTC.

There are many counts of this clonotype. The genes are TRBV9 and TRBJ1-6, with D maybe TRBD1 (6 bases). The CDR3 covers 16 residues. Germline CDR1 reads SGDLS; CDR2 reads YYNGEE. Between the trimmed V and J ends, which lost 0 bases and 7 bases, there was a span of 14 bases. Here the CDR3 DNA reads TGTGCCAGCAGCGTAGATCCCGGGGGCAACAATTCACCCCTCCACTTT. Its translation is CASSVDPGGNNSPLHF.

This clonotype was seen repeatedly, ten times or more. The V gene is TRBV20-1, the J gene TRBJ2-7, with a tentative D call TRBD2 (6 bases). The germline V gene has CDR1 DFQATT and CDR2 SNEGSKA (reference sequence). The CDR3 runs 12 residues. V gave up 5 bases and J gave up 7 bases, with 15 bases separating them. Here the CDR3 reads CSARGTSREQYF. The CDR3 bases are TGCAGTGCTCGCGGGACGTCTCGGGAGCAGTACTTC.

The sample holds many counts of this clonotype. The chain employs TRBV12-3 or TRBV12-4 and TRBJ1-5; D call uncertain. The V gene lost 3 bases and the J gene lost 7 bases, with 10 bases spanning the gap. The CDR3 runs to 13 residues. DNA of the CDR3: TGTGCCAGCAGTTTCTCAGAATGGCAGCCCCAGCATTTT. Its protein is CASSFSEWQPQHF.

The chain has TRBV5-1 and TRBJ2-1; 13 bases line up with TRBD2. CDR3 length equals 19 residues. The V gene end was trimmed by 4 bases and the J gene end by 4 bases; junction bases not matched to a gene: 14. From germline, CDR1 is SGHRS and CDR2 YFSETQ. CDR3 region: CASSEETGLAGAPYNEQFF. CDR3 bases: TGCGCCAGCAGCGAAGAAACTGGACTAGCGGGAGCCCCATACAATGAGCAGTTCTTC.

Of note for this clonotype: One base away lies a much larger clone, so this may be a sequencing read error. V is TRBV7-9 and J is TRBJ2-5; D may be TRBD2 (6 bases). Germline V gene data show CDR1 as SEHNR and CDR2 as FQNEAQ (reference sequence). This CDR3 is 13 amino acids long. The CDR3 DNA reads TGTGCCAGCAGCTCAAGCGGGCAAGAGGCCCAGTACTTC. Protein product: CASSSSGQEAQYF. The whole variable domain, filled in from reference TRBV7-9 and TRBJ2-5, reads DTGVSQNPRHKITKRGQNVTFRCDPISEHNRLYWYRQTLGQGPEFLTYFQNEAQLEKSRLLSDRFSAERPKGSFSTLEIQRTEQGDSAMYLCASSSSGQEAQYFGPGTRLLVL.

This clonotype occurred many times. The J gene is TRBJ1-2, the V gene TRBV14, with TRBD1 matching 8 bases. This CDR3 comprises 16 residues. The V segment lost 2 bases and the J segment 3 bases; nucleotides outside the gene matches: 8. CDR1 SGHDN and CDR2 FVKESK come from the germline V gene. The CDR3 nucleotides read TGTGCCAGCAGCCAAATGGACAGGGCAGGTCACTATGGCTACACCTTC. It yields the protein CASSQMDRAGHYGYTF.

The rearrangement joins TRBV6-5 to TRBJ1-1; D remains ambiguous. The CDR3 contains 13 residues. The germline gives CDR1 MNHEY, CDR2 SVGAGI. Trimming pared 4 bases from V and 3 bases from J, leaving 9 bases between. The CDR3 region has the DNA TGTGCCAGCAGTTTTCATATGGACACTGAAGCTTTCTTT. As protein: CASSFHMDTEAFF.

A note on this clonotype: The conserved final phenylalanine or tryptophan is absent from the CDR3, which likely points to a read error. Because the CDR3's place on the DNA is in doubt, the DNA is left out and the CDR3 is given as listed by TCRdb. The chain joins TRBV7-3 to TRBJ1-6; no DNA check was done on the table's D call, TRBD1. Both ends counted, the CDR3 spans 14 residues. CDR1 SGHTA and CDR2 FQGTGA come from the germline V gene. The CDR3: CASSLMGRVRPHYY.

This chain uses TRBV19 with TRBJ1-6, with D unclear. Germline CDR1 LNHDA, CDR2 SQIVND (reference sequence). Trimming left V 5 bases short and J 5 bases short, with 7 bases between. The CDR3 sequence is 13 residues long. The CDR3: CASSERDNSPLHF. The CDR3 region has the DNA TGTGCCAGTAGTGAGCGCGATAATTCACCCCTCCACTTT.

The gene calls are TRBV29-1 and TRBJ2-7, with D possibly TRBD2 on 6 matching bases. The CDR3 spans 14 residues. V lost 3 bases and J 0 bases, leaving 12 bases between the germline ends. Germline lookup yields CDR1 SQVTM and CDR2 ANQGSEA. The CDR3 spells CSVETGTRSYEQYF. The CDR3 region has the DNA TGCAGCGTTGAGACCGGGACTCGCTCCTACGAGCAGTACTTC.

J is TRBJ1-1 and V is TRBV10-3, with D unresolved. The length of the CDR3 is 13 residues. V lost 10 bases and J 3 bases, leaving 15 bases between the germline ends. The germline gives CDR1 ENHRY, CDR2 SYGVKD. CDR3 protein: CASTIMWDTEAFF. The CDR3 region has the DNA TGTGCCAGCACTATCATGTGGGACACTGAAGCTTTCTTT.

A single count supports this clonotype. The genes are TRBV24-1 and TRBJ1-2, with TRBD1 identical over 8 bases. This CDR3 has 13 amino acids. The junction had 4 bases not matched to a gene; V was cut back by 3 bases and J by 8 bases. Germline loops: CDR1 KGHDR, CDR2 SFDVKD. The CDR3 nucleotides are TGTGCCACCAGTGATCGGGGGACAGGAGGCTACACCTTC. Its protein is CATSDRGTGGYTF.

This clonotype was seen a few times. The chain links TRBV6-1 to TRBJ2-7, with 8 bases that match TRBD2. The CDR3 runs to 13 residues. CDR1 and CDR2 (germline): MNHNS, SASEGT. Losses at the gene ends were 7 bases for V and 5 bases for J; bases not matched to a gene: 7. CDR3 in DNA: TGTGCCAGCAAAAACAGCGGGAGCAACGAGCAGTACTTC. Encoded protein: CASKNSGSNEQYF.

Many counts were recorded for this clonotype. The genes are TRBV19 and TRBJ1-2; TRBD1 might be the D (5 bases). The CDR3 is 12 amino acids. CDR1 is LNHDA and CDR2 is SQIVND in the germline V gene (reference sequence). Trimming left V 6 bases short and J 5 bases short, with 10 bases between. CDR3 loop: CASRIQGYGYTF. As DNA, the CDR3 is TGTGCCAGTAGGATCCAGGGTTATGGCTACACCTTC. Full variable domain (outside the CDR3, taken from reference TRBV19 and TRBJ1-2): DGGITQSPKYLFRKEGQNVTLSCEQNLNHDAMYWYRQDPGQGLRLIYYSQIVNDFQKGDIAEGYSVSREKKESFPLTVTSAQKNPTAFYLCASRIQGYGYTFGSGTRLTVV.

Turning to this clonotype: A read error may explain this, as a much larger clone is one base away. This chain connects TRBV2 to TRBJ1-3, with D maybe TRBD1 (6 bases). Germline values: CDR1 SNHLY, CDR2 FYNNEI. The CDR3 totals 16 residues. The CDR3 reads CASRTRTEPSGNTVYF. The CDR3, as DNA: TGTGCCAGCAGAACACGGACAGAGCCCTCTGGAAACACCGTATATTTT.

Many counts were recorded for this clonotype. This sequence joins TRBV10-3 and TRBJ2-1; no clear D gene. The CDR3 has 13 residues. The V gene lost 7 bases and the J gene lost 1 base, with 8 bases spanning the gap. Germline CDR1 ENHRY, CDR2 SYGVKD. The CDR3 bases are TGTGCCATCACGAACAGATCCTACAATGAGCAGTTCTTC. This codes for CAITNRSYNEQFF.

This clonotype was found a few times. The chain employs TRBV25-1 and TRBJ1-2; D is unresolved. Trimming cost V 8 bases and J 5 bases, with 15 bases left between them. The CDR3 runs to 13 residues. CDR1 MGHDK and CDR2 SYGVNS come from the germline V gene. The CDR3 spells CASSPIRRYGYTF. The CDR3 coding sequence is TGTGCCAGCTCACCAATCAGGAGGTATGGCTACACCTTC.

This clonotype has at least ten counts. The rearrangement joins TRBV2 to TRBJ1-1, with D tentatively TRBD1 (5 bases). Germline CDR1 SNHLY, CDR2 FYNNEI. This CDR3 has 13 amino acids. The germline V and J ends were trimmed by 6 bases and 1 base, with 9 bases remaining between them. Here the CDR3 reads CASRMTENTEAFF. The CDR3 DNA follows: TGTGCCAGCAGGATGACAGAGAACACTGAAGCTTTCTTT. The entire variable domain, with the rest obtained from reference TRBV2 and TRBJ1-1, is as follows: EPEVTQTPSHQVTQMGQEVILRCVPISNHLYFYWYRQILGQKVEFLVSFYNNEISEKSEIFDDQFSVERPDGSNFTLKIRSTKLEDSAMYFCASRMTENTEAFFGQGTRLTVV.

As regards this clonotype: This sequence may be a read error, since a much larger clone differs from it by one base. This chain connects TRBV19 to TRBJ1-5; D not resolved. The length of the CDR3 is 15 residues. The V gene's germline CDR1 is LNHDA and CDR2 SQIVND (reference sequence). V shed 3 bases and J shed 0 bases, with 9 bases lying between them. In nucleotides, the CDR3 is TGTGCCAGTAGTATTGAACCGCTTAGCAATCAGCCCCAGCATTTT. Protein sequence: CASSIEPLSNQPQHF. Combining the CDR3 with reference TRBV19 and TRBJ1-5 gives the whole variable domain DGGITQSPKYLFRKEGQNVTLSCEQNLNHDAMYWYRQDPGQGLRLIYYSQIVNDFQKGDIAEGYSVSREKKESFPLTVTSAQKNPTAFYLCASSIEPLSNQPQHFGDGTRLSIL.